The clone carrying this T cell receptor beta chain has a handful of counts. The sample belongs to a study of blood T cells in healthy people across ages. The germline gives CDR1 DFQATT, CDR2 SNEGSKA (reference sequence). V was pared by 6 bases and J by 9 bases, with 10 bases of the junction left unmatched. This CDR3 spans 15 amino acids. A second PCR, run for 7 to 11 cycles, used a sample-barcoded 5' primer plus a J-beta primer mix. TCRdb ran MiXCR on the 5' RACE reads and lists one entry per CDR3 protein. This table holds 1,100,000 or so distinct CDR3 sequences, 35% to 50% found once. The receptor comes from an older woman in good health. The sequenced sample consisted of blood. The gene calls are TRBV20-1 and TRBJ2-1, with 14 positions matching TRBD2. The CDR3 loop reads CSALPGLAGVVEQFF. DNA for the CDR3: TGCAGTGCCCTGCCGGGACTAGCGGGAGTGGTTGAGCAGTTCTTC.